This is a list of T cell receptor beta chains from one sample in a study of blood T cell repertoires in COVID-19. Method: immunoSEQ multiplex PCR; TCRdb's copy keeps in-frame clones and lacks some. The data contain roughly 430,000 clones, approximately 85% of them singletons. The sample consisted of PBMCs or T cells enriched from blood (not recorded which). These receptors all stem from a woman aged 40 to 55 with acute COVID-19. Each CDR3 is given with its conserved first and last residue. A D gene is named only where the DNA matches it firmly. For some rows the clone size is stated as once, few or many, or as a class when expanded; others skip it.

cdr3_nt cdr3_aa j_call d_call clone_size v_call
TGTGCCAGCAGCTCAACCATAGGACTAGCGGTGAGCTCCTACAATGAGCAGTTCTTC CASSSTIGLAVSSYNEQFF TRBJ2-1 TRBD2 . TRBV7-9
TGTGCCAGCTCACCGAGCGGGGGGACCCATAGCAATCAGCCCCAGCATTTT CASSPSGGTHSNQPQHF TRBJ1-5 . . TRBV18
TGTGCCAGTAGTATAGCATTCGGGGGGGCGAGGGAGCAGTTCTTC CASSIAFGGAREQFF TRBJ2-1 TRBD2 . TRBV19
TGCGCCAGCAGCTTGGGTCAGGGCCCCTATGGCTACACCTTC CASSLGQGPYGYTF TRBJ1-2 . . TRBV5-1
TGTGCCAGCAGCGTAGACAGACAGGGGAGGGATGGCTACACCTTC CASSVDRQGRDGYTF TRBJ1-2 TRBD1 once TRBV9
TGCGCCAGCAGCTTGGCTGATCGGACAGGGGGCACAGATACGCAGTATTTT CASSLADRTGGTDTQYF TRBJ2-3 TRBD1 . TRBV5-1
TGCGCCAGCAGCATCGGACAGGGAGGCTACAATGAGCAGTTCTTC CASSIGQGGYNEQFF TRBJ2-1 TRBD1 . TRBV5-1
TGTGCCAGTAGTATAGATCTAGTCCAACTCAGTGGCTACACCTTC CASSIDLVQLSGYTF TRBJ1-2 . . TRBV19
TGTGCCAGTAGTATAGACCACAGGGGCGAGCAGTACTTC CASSIDHRGEQYF TRBJ2-7 TRBD1 . TRBV19
TGTGCCTGGACCCCAGGACAGGGTGATGGCTACACCTTC CAWTPGQGDGYTF TRBJ1-2 TRBD1 once TRBV30
TGTGCCAGTAAACCGGGAAGCAATCAGCCCCAGCATTTT CASKPGSNQPQHF TRBJ1-5 . . TRBV2
TGTGCCAGCAGCCGATATGCACCCCGACAGGGCGGTAATGAAAAACTGTTTTTT CASSRYAPRQGGNEKLFF TRBJ1-4 TRBD1 many TRBV3-1/TRBV3-2
TGTGCCAGCAGTCCCGGGACAGCCCAACGGGGCTATGGCTACACCTTC CASSPGTAQRGYGYTF TRBJ1-2 TRBD1 . TRBV27
TGCGCCAGCAGCCAAGGTCCCTTGGGGAGGGGGGTAGATCAGCCCCAGCATTTT CASSQGPLGRGVDQPQHF TRBJ1-5 . . TRBV4-1
TGCAGTGCTAGTGACCGCTTAGTGTCTTCCCTCCACTTT CSASDRLVSSLHF TRBJ1-6 . . TRBV20-1
TGTGCCAGCCAGCTCCAGGTTCAAGAGACCCAGTACTTC CASQLQVQETQYF TRBJ2-5 . . TRBV18
TGCGCCAGCAGCTGGCCTCTAGCGGGGAATGATACGCAGTATTTT CASSWPLAGNDTQYF TRBJ2-3 TRBD2 . TRBV5-1
TGTGCCAGCAGCTTATTGACTAGCGGGGGTTACGAGCAGTACTTC CASSLLTSGGYEQYF TRBJ2-7 TRBD2 . TRBV7-8
TGTGCCAGTAGTATTAACCGGGGGGCAAGGACTGAAGCTTTCTTT CASSINRGARTEAFF TRBJ1-1 . . TRBV19
TGTGCTAGTGCCGTAGACTCTCGGCAGTACTTC CASAVDSRQYF TRBJ2-7 . . TRBV12-5
TGTGCCAGCAGCCCCATAAGCAGGGAGGACATTCAGTACTTC CASSPISREDIQYF TRBJ2-4 . . TRBV11-2
TGTGCCAGCAGCTTCCGGGGGGGCCTCGCAGATACGCAGTATTTT CASSFRGGLADTQYF TRBJ2-3 TRBD2 . TRBV2
TGCGCCAGCAGCTTTTCCCCCGGGGGGGCCTTCGAAGAGCAGTTCTTC CASSFSPGGAFEEQFF TRBJ2-1 TRBD2 . TRBV5-1
TGTGCCAGCAGTAGAGGACAGGGTCCGGGTACGCAGTATTTT CASSRGQGPGTQYF TRBJ2-3 TRBD1 . TRBV6-5
TGTGCCTGGAGGTTAGGACAGAAAGCTTTCTTT CAWRLGQKAFF TRBJ1-1 . . TRBV30
TGCGCCAGCAGCTTGGAAGGCAGAGACTTGGATACGCAGTATTTT CASSLEGRDLDTQYF TRBJ2-3 . . TRBV5-1